These 2 T cell receptor beta chains share one sample of origin, sequenced in a study of T cells after posttransplantation cyclophosphamide. Busulfan-fludarabine conditioning, marrow transplant, and cyclophosphamide on days +3 and +4 were administered. Clones were read by immunoSEQ multiplex PCR, and TCRdb kept only the in-frame ones, dropping some. The sample holds about 7,200 clones, and no clone turns up only once. The source was PBMCs, collected after allogeneic stem cell transplant with posttransplant cyclophosphamide. These receptors were obtained from a female patient aged 50 to 65 who received an allogeneic stem cell transplant from an unrelated donor, was CMV-positive, and had acute GVHD only. Some T cells may originate from the graft donor.

This clone has a count of ten or more. V gene TRBV27 combines with J gene TRBJ2-7; D remains unclear. V shed 0 bases and J shed 0 bases, with 6 bases lying between them. This CDR3 comprises 14 residues. Germline CDR1 MNHEY, CDR2 SMNVEV (reference sequence). CDR3 amino acids: CASSLSASSYEQYF. DNA for the CDR3: TGTGCCAGCAGTTTATCGGCAAGCTCCTACGAGCAGTACTTC.

In its sample, this clone was seen many times. J is TRBJ2-1 and V is TRBV4-2; 13 nucleotides agree with TRBD2. CDR3 length equals 17 residues. J gave up 0 bases and V 4 bases, and 3 bases lay outside the gene matches. Germline V gives CDR1 LGHNA, CDR2 YNFKEQ. The CDR3 DNA reads TGTGCCAGCAGCCGGGGACTAGCGGGGAGCTCCTACAATGAGCAGTTCTTC. Translating it yields CASSRGLAGSSYNEQFF.